This TCR beta chain was captured by sequencing in a study of OX40 agonist ivuxolimab in advanced cancers. CDR3 length: 16 amino acids. Germline-derived CDR1 and CDR2 are SEHNR and FQNEAQ (reference sequence). The ends were cut back, 3 bases at V and 1 base at J, with 10 bases in the middle. Study findings and constraints: In the expanded peripheral T cells, antigen specificity was never determined.

In the case of this clone: The target antigen is unknown.

Some clones are missing from TCRdb's copy, which holds only in-frame ones; the method was immunoSEQ multiplex PCR. Of some 63,000 clones listed, 80% to 85% are singletons. This TCR was recovered from an adult with an advanced solid tumor such as melanoma, head and neck, liver or kidney cancer. This specimen consisted of CD4+ or CD8+ T cells sorted from blood, obtained in a trial of the OX40 agonist ivuxolimab. The chain links TRBV7-9 to TRBJ2-6; D not certain. CDR3 coding DNA: TGTGCCAGCAGCTTGGATCGTGTGTCTGGGGCCAACGTCCTGACTTTC. Translated: CASSLDRVSGANVLTF. The whole variable domain, filled in from reference TRBV7-9 and TRBJ2-6, reads DTGVSQNPRHKITKRGQNVTFRCDPISEHNRLYWYRQTLGQGPEFLTYFQNEAQLEKSRLLSDRFSAERPKGSFSTLEIQRTEQGDSAMYLCASSLDRVSGANVLTFGAGSRLTVL.